Listed here is a single T cell receptor beta chain. Antigen unknown. This CDR3 has 14 residues. Germline loops: CDR1 LGHNT, CDR2 FRNRAP. Trimming removed 5 bases at V and 4 bases at J, with 11 bases between. This sample is part of a study of cytomegalovirus exposure and HLA in healthy donors. General study points: In an earlier analysis, productive rearrangement rates for most beta V segments clustered near 87% or 30%. A few V segments could not be told apart, such as TRBV6-2 and TRBV6-3, and were left out.

The PCR used 60 Vbeta and 13 Jbeta primers. Libraries were prepared by immunoSEQ multiplex PCR; TCRdb keeps only in-frame clonotypes and omits some of them. The ten most abundant clones cover roughly 2.9% of a sample with tens of thousands of clones. Specimen: PBMCs. This chain links TRBV12-5 with TRBJ1-4; the D gene is possibly TRBD1 (6 bases). The clonotype was recovered from a woman in her 30s in good health and CMV-seropositive. CDR3 coding DNA: TGTGCTAGTGGTGGGGGCCTATTTAATGAAAAACTGTTTTTT. Amino acids: CASGGGLFNEKLFF.